Below, 32 T cell receptor beta chains from the same sample are listed, as sequenced in a study of blood T cell repertoires in COVID-19. Assay: immunoSEQ multiplex PCR; the TCRdb copy retains only in-frame clones and omits some. The sample has some 220,000 clones, 75% to 90% seen once. The sequencing input was peripheral blood. The receptors originated from a woman between 65 and 79 years old with COVID-19, enrolled during active disease.

The chain links TRBV9 to TRBJ2-5; possible D gene TRBD1, 6 bases. The V and J ends lost 0 bases and 2 bases respectively, with 11 bases between them. Germline assignment: CDR1 SGDLS and CDR2 YYNGEE. The CDR3 runs to 15 residues. The CDR3 loop reads CASSVAGALQETQYF. CDR3 bases: TGTGCCAGCAGCGTAGCAGGGGCGCTGCAAGAGACCCAGTACTTC. Based on the CDR3 plus reference TRBV9 and TRBJ2-5, the full variable domain is DSGVTQTPKHLITATGQRVTLRCSPRSGDLSVYWYQQSLDQGLQFLIQYYNGEERAKGNILERFSAQQFPDLHSELNLSSLELGDSALYFCASSVAGALQETQYFGPGTRLLVL.

This clone has only one observation. The DNA for the CDR3 is TGTGCCAGCAGCCAAGAGGTCGCGGGAGGCTACGAGCAGTACTTC. Protein product: CASSQEVAGGYEQYF. The chain employs TRBV3-1 (or the pseudogene TRBV3-2) and TRBJ2-7, with TRBD2 identical over 8 bases. CDR3 length: 15 residues. V shed 0 bases, J shed 3 bases, and the junction held 4 bases outside the gene matches. CDR1 is LGHDT and CDR2 is YNNKEL in the germline V gene (reference sequence).

The chain carries TRBV13 and TRBJ2-5; TRBD2 is a possible D gene (5 bases). CDR1 PRHDT and CDR2 FYEKMQ come from the germline V gene (reference sequence). The CDR3 is made up of 13 amino acids. V was clipped by 5 bases and J by 5 bases, with 12 bases between them. The CDR3 loop is CASSTNRGETQYF. In DNA form, the CDR3 reads TGTGCCAGCAGCACAAACCGCGGGGAGACCCAGTACTTC.

The CDR3 sequence: CASRRLGASTDTQYF. CDR3 DNA sequence: TGTGCCAGTCGCCGTCTCGGAGCTAGCACAGATACGCAGTATTTT. The chain joins TRBV27 to TRBJ2-3, with D unclear. The CDR3 is 15 residues long. From germline, CDR1 is MNHEY and CDR2 SMNVEV (reference sequence). Trimming left V 9 bases short and J 0 bases short, with 16 bases between.

This chain uses TRBV6-2 or TRBV6-3 with TRBJ2-1; 9 bases map to TRBD1. With 6 bases clipped from V and 11 bases from J, the junction kept 5 bases outside the gene matches. The germline V gene encodes CDR1 MNHEY and CDR2 SVGEGT. This CDR3 has 12 amino acids. CDR3 DNA sequence: TGTGCCAGCAGCGAGGACAGGGGAAAGCAGTTCTTC. Residues: CASSEDRGKQFF.

This rearrangement joins TRBV14 to TRBJ2-1, with D possibly TRBD2 on 5 matching bases. Trimming left V 4 bases short and J 0 bases short, with 13 bases between. Germline-derived CDR1 and CDR2 are SGHDN and FVKESK. The CDR3 totals 16 residues. CDR3 sequence reads: CASSPFYGSSYNEQFF. The CDR3 region has the DNA TGTGCCAGCAGCCCGTTTTATGGGAGCTCCTACAATGAGCAGTTCTTC. Combining the CDR3 with reference TRBV14 and TRBJ2-1 gives the whole variable domain EAGVTQFPSHSVIEKGQTVTLRCDPISGHDNLYWYRRVMGKEIKFLLHFVKESKQDESGMPNNRFLAERTGGTYSTLKVQPAELEDSGVYFCASSPFYGSSYNEQFFGPGTRLTVL.

The table lists this clone with a count of one. The chain employs TRBV10-1 and TRBJ2-7; 11 positions match TRBD1. This CDR3 has 14 amino acids. Trimming at V came to 0 bases and at J to 6 bases, leaving 1 base not matched to a gene. Germline assignment: CDR1 WNHNN and CDR2 SYGVQD (reference sequence). CDR3 amino acids: CASSESGTGGEQYF. The DNA of the CDR3 is TGCGCCAGCAGTGAGTCGGGGACAGGGGGCGAGCAGTACTTC.

The chain combines TRBV18 with TRBJ2-5; 7 bases match TRBD2. Germline trimming cut 5 bases from V and 3 bases from J; bases unmatched to any gene: 6. CDR1 KGHSH and CDR2 LQKENI come from the germline V gene. CDR3 length: 14 amino acids. CDR3 coding DNA: TGTGCCAGCTCAGCTAGCCGGGAGGAAGAGACCCAGTACTTC. This gives the protein CASSASREEETQYF.

V usage is TRBV7-2 and J usage is TRBJ2-7; TRBD1 matches at 9 bases. This CDR3 contains 15 residues. V trimming: 3 bases; J trimming: 7 bases; junction bases outside the gene matches: 10. Germline-derived CDR1 and CDR2 are SGHTA and FQGNSA. CDR3: CASSLTGTGMLEQYF. The DNA of the CDR3 is TGTGCCAGCAGCTTGACCGGGACAGGGATGTTGGAGCAGTACTTC.

A note on this clone: Additional DNA sequences in this sample encode the identical CDR3. The chain employs TRBV18 and TRBJ2-1; TRBD1 is a possible D gene (6 bases). V gave up 1 base and J gave up 7 bases, with 8 bases separating them. In germline, CDR1 is KGHSH, CDR2 LQKENI. The CDR3 extends over 13 amino acids. Written as DNA, the CDR3 is TGTGCCAGCTCACCACAGGGGGTTAATGAGCAGTTCTTC. Amino acid sequence: CASSPQGVNEQFF.

The chain is built from TRBV13 and TRBJ2-3; the D is unclear. V lost 5 bases, J lost 3 bases, and 9 bases lay in between. Germline V CDR1 and CDR2: PRHDT, FYEKMQ (reference sequence). There are 13 residues in the CDR3. The CDR3 DNA is TGTGCCAGCAGCCCCCTGGAGACAGATACGCAGTATTTT. This gives the protein CASSPLETDTQYF.

V is TRBV19 and J is TRBJ2-1; 7 bases line up with TRBD1. The V gene end was trimmed by 8 bases and the J gene end by 1 base; junction bases not matched to a gene: 5. CDR1 LNHDA and CDR2 SQIVND come from the germline V gene (reference sequence). The CDR3 length is 14 residues. The CDR3 loop is CASQPTGSYNEQFF. Here the CDR3 DNA reads TGTGCCAGTCAACCGACAGGGTCCTACAATGAGCAGTTCTTC.

The chain combines TRBV4-2 with TRBJ1-2, with D unclear. The V gene lost 3 bases and the J gene lost 3 bases, with 11 bases spanning the gap. In germline, CDR1 is LGHNA, CDR2 YNFKEQ. This CDR3 region has 14 residues. CDR3 residues: CASSHPNQDYGYTF. In nucleotides, the CDR3 is TGTGCCAGCAGCCACCCGAACCAGGACTATGGCTACACCTTC.

This clone appeared a few times. Distinct nucleotide sequences in the sample also encode this CDR3. The chain joins TRBV6-5 to TRBJ2-7, with TRBD1 identical over 7 bases. V lost 6 bases to trimming and J lost 0 bases; unmatched junction nucleotides: 2. Germline lookup yields CDR1 MNHEY and CDR2 SVGAGI. This CDR3 is 13 amino acids long. Here the CDR3 reads CASRRTGSYEQYF. CDR3 coding DNA: TGTGCCAGCAGGCGGACAGGCTCCTACGAGCAGTACTTC.

The rearrangement uses TRBV7-2 and TRBJ1-3; no reliable D call. Trimming shortened V by 1 base and J by 0 bases, and 7 bases separated the two germline ends. The length of the CDR3 is 15 residues. In germline, CDR1 is SGHTA, CDR2 FQGNSA. The CDR3 bases are TGTGCCAGCAGCTTAGGCCCGAGCTCTGGAAACACCATATATTTT. Amino acid sequence: CASSLGPSSGNTIYF. The full variable domain, rest sourced from reference TRBV7-2 and TRBJ1-3, is GAGVSQSPSNKVTEKGKDVELRCDPISGHTALYWYRQSLGQGLEFLIYFQGNSAPDKSGLPSDRFSAERTGGSVSTLTIQRTQQEDSAVYLCASSLGPSSGNTIYFGEGSWLTVV.

The chain has TRBV4-2 and TRBJ2-1, with unresolved D. This CDR3 region has 14 residues. V shed 0 bases and J shed 6 bases, with 9 bases lying between them. Germline V gene data show CDR1 as LGHNA and CDR2 as YNFKEQ. CDR3 region: CASSQDLPSNEQFF. CDR3 in DNA: TGTGCCAGCAGCCAAGACCTTCCCAGCAATGAGCAGTTCTTC.

The chain couples TRBV3-1 (or the pseudogene TRBV3-2) to TRBJ2-1, with TRBD2 matching over 8 bases. Germline loops: CDR1 LGHDT, CDR2 YNNKEL (reference sequence). This CDR3 region has 14 residues. Losses at the gene ends were 1 base for V and 7 bases for J; bases not matched to a gene: 3. The CDR3, as DNA: TGTGCCAGCAGCCAAGGGACTAGCCGGAATGAGCAGTTCTTC. Translated: CASSQGTSRNEQFF.

V usage is TRBV28 and J usage is TRBJ2-7; D is undetermined. V lost 6 bases and J 2 bases, leaving 17 bases between the germline ends. Germline loops: CDR1 MDHEN, CDR2 SYDVKM. CDR3 length equals 15 residues. CDR3 sequence (DNA): TGTGCCAGCAGCCGCCCCGCAGGCAATACCTACGAGCAGTACTTC. Its translation: CASSRPAGNTYEQYF.

The gene calls are TRBV10-3 and TRBJ2-7, with D perhaps matching TRBD2 (6 bases). Germline assignment: CDR1 ENHRY and CDR2 SYGVKD. Trimming shortened V by 6 bases and J by 0 bases, and 12 bases separated the two germline ends. The CDR3 covers 14 residues. This chain's CDR3 is CAISGTSSSYEQYF. CDR3 sequence (DNA): TGTGCCATCAGCGGGACTTCCTCCTCCTACGAGCAGTACTTC.

This clone was picked up one time. The chain is built from TRBV28 and TRBJ2-5, with TRBD2 identical over 9 bases. The CDR3 has 17 amino acids. In germline, CDR1 is MDHEN, CDR2 SYDVKM. Trimming removed 4 bases from V and 5 bases from J; junction bases left unmatched: 14. CDR3 region: CASSSPGAGGVFETQYF. As DNA, the CDR3 is TGTGCCAGCAGTTCCCCGGGGGCGGGAGGGGTTTTTGAGACCCAGTACTTC.

The table lists this clone with a few counts. The chain has TRBV9 and TRBJ2-2, with TRBD1 identical over 7 bases. Germline V lookup: CDR1 SGDLS, CDR2 YYNGEE. With V trimmed by 1 base and J by 1 base, 7 bases remained unmatched. The CDR3 has 17 amino acids. CDR3 sequence: CASSVRPRTGNTGELFF. The CDR3 DNA reads TGTGCCAGCAGCGTACGACCAAGGACAGGGAACACCGGGGAGCTGTTTTTT.

The CDR3 region has the DNA TGCGCCAGCAGCCAAGAGGGTAGCGGGAGAAGGAATGAGCAGTTCTTC. It yields the protein CASSQEGSGRRNEQFF. The chain employs TRBV4-1 and TRBJ2-1; TRBD2 matches 9 bases. The CDR3 is 16 amino acids. Trimming cost V 0 bases and J 7 bases; bases outside gene matches: 7. From germline, CDR1 is MGHRA and CDR2 YSYEKL.

J is TRBJ1-5 and V is TRBV7-2, with TRBD1 matching over 9 bases. The CDR3 consists of 15 residues. Looked up from germline, CDR1 is SGHTA and CDR2 is FQGNSA. V was pared by 1 base and J by 4 bases, with 2 bases of the junction left unmatched. As DNA, the CDR3 is TGTGCCAGCAGCTTAGGAGACAGGGGGAATCAGCCCCAGCATTTT. Translated: CASSLGDRGNQPQHF.

This clone was seen only once. This sequence joins TRBV13 and TRBJ1-2; D is perhaps TRBD1 (5 bases). CDR3 size: 13 residues. V gave up 4 bases and J gave up 4 bases, with 10 bases separating them. CDR1 PRHDT and CDR2 FYEKMQ come from the germline V gene (reference sequence). The CDR3 reads CASSSRAFYGYTF. DNA of the CDR3: TGTGCCAGCAGCTCCAGGGCCTTCTATGGCTACACCTTC.

The genes are TRBV28 and TRBJ2-7; D is perhaps TRBD2 (5 bases). The CDR3 is made up of 14 amino acids. Germline assignment: CDR1 MDHEN and CDR2 SYDVKM. Trimming pared 5 bases from V and 5 bases from J, leaving 16 bases between. The CDR3 spells CASSTPRRRNEQYF. The CDR3 DNA follows: TGTGCCAGCAGTACGCCCCGGAGGAGGAACGAGCAGTACTTC.

The V gene is TRBV5-1, the J gene TRBJ2-5; 11 bases fit TRBD1. Germline assignment: CDR1 SGHRS and CDR2 YFSETQ. The CDR3 runs to 15 residues. V shed 2 bases and J 4 bases; nucleotides not matched to a gene: 4. CDR3 bases: TGCGCCAGCAGCTTCTCCGGGACAGGGGGAGAGACCCAGTACTTC. Translation: CASSFSGTGGETQYF. The whole variable domain, filled in from reference TRBV5-1 and TRBJ2-5, reads KAGVTQTPRYLIKTRGQQVTLSCSPISGHRSVSWYQQTPGQGLQFLFEYFSETQRNKGNFPGRFSGRQFSNSRSEMNVSTLELGDSALYLCASSFSGTGGETQYFGPGTRLLVL.

The chain couples TRBV19 to TRBJ2-5, with TRBD2 matching 7 bases. Trimming took 3 bases from V and 2 from J; bases not matched to a gene: 3. This CDR3 contains 14 residues. Germline V gives CDR1 LNHDA, CDR2 SQIVND (reference sequence). The chain's CDR3 is CASSIGGKQETQYF. CDR3 nucleotides: TGTGCCAGTAGTATCGGGGGGAAACAAGAGACCCAGTACTTC.

This clone was observed a few times. This chain uses TRBV28 with TRBJ2-7, with 12 bases lining up with TRBD2. The length of the CDR3 is 18 residues. V gave up 3 bases and J gave up 3 bases; unmatched junction bases: 12. Germline CDR1 and CDR2: MDHEN and SYDVKM. CDR3 nucleotides: TGTGCCAGCAGTTTTGGACGACTAGCGGGAGCTTATGACTACGAGCAGTACTTC. This translates into CASSFGRLAGAYDYEQYF.

This sequence joins TRBV19 and TRBJ2-1; D possibly corresponds to TRBD2 (5 bases). Trimming removed 4 bases from V and 3 bases from J, with 10 bases in between. Germline loops: CDR1 LNHDA, CDR2 SQIVND (reference sequence). The length of the CDR3 is 14 residues. The CDR3 DNA sequence: TGTGCCAGTAGTAGACGGGGAATCTACAATGAGCAGTTCTTC. Translating it yields CASSRRGIYNEQFF.

This clone has a handful of counts. This sequence joins TRBV18 and TRBJ1-2; D is uncertain. V gave up 6 bases and J gave up 1 base, with 21 bases separating them. This CDR3 comprises 17 residues. CDR1 and CDR2 from the germline V gene are KGHSH and LQKENI. This chain's CDR3 is CASSPRAGWGFNYGYTF. The CDR3 bases are TGTGCCAGCTCCCCGCGGGCAGGCTGGGGTTTTAACTATGGCTACACCTTC.

The chain couples TRBV28 to TRBJ2-1; TRBD2 matches 11 bases. The CDR3 totals 15 residues. Germline V gene sequence: CDR1 MDHEN, CDR2 SYDVKM. After removal of 6 bases from V and 7 bases from J, the junction contained 8 bases not matched to a gene. DNA of the CDR3: TGTGCCAGCAGCCCCCACAGGACTAGCGGGAATGAGCAGTTCTTC. Protein sequence: CASSPHRTSGNEQFF.

The chain is built from TRBV5-1 and TRBJ2-1, with 10 bases matching TRBD2. The germline V gene encodes CDR1 SGHRS and CDR2 YFSETQ. The CDR3 is 15 residues long. The junction had 7 bases not matched to a gene; V was cut back by 5 bases and J by 5 bases. This CDR3 is CASRYGTSANNEQFF. As DNA, the CDR3 is TGCGCCAGCAGGTACGGGACTAGCGCCAACAATGAGCAGTTCTTC.